These T cell receptor beta chains were read from a single sample in a study of STAT5B mutations in CD4+ large granular lymphocyte leukemia. Method: immunoSEQ multiplex PCR; TCRdb's copy keeps in-frame clones and lacks some. There are approximately 24,000 clones in the sample; 78% occur only once, and roughly 0.4% lies in the top ten. Sequencing was performed on CD4+ T cells from blood buffy coats. These receptors were obtained from a human donor in good health. CDR3s include the opening cysteine and the closing phenylalanine or tryptophan. The D gene is left open where the match is weak. Not every row has a clone size; where given, it reads once, few, many or a size class.

clone size	CDR3 length	V gene	J gene	D gene	CDR3 DNA	CDR3 protein
NA	14	TRBV7-3	TRBJ2-5	NA	TGTGCCAGCAGCTTAGGTGGGGTAGGAGAGACCCAGTACTTC	CASSLGGVGETQYF
NA	20	TRBV7-6	TRBJ2-2	TRBD1	TGTGCCAGCAGCTTATTAACGCCAGGGGGCCGAATTAACCCTACCGGGGGGCTGTTTTTT	CASSLLTPGGRINPTGGLFF
once	13	TRBV7-2	TRBJ2-5	NA	TGTGCCAGCAGCTCTATAGCCGTAGAGACCCAGTACTTC	CASSSIAVETQYF
NA	15	TRBV6-1	TRBJ2-3	NA	TGTGCCAGCATCGCGGTAGGGGGTTACACAGATACGCAGTATTTT	CASIAVGGYTDTQYF
NA	14	TRBV6-5	TRBJ2-3	NA	TGTGCCAGCAGCAAGCGGTCTGCCACAGATACGCAGTATTTT	CASSKRSATDTQYF
NA	15	TRBV4-2	TRBJ1-5	NA	TGTGCCAGCAGCCAAGTATGGGACCTCGATCAGCCCCAGCATTTT	CASSQVWDLDQPQHF
once	14	TRBV7-9	TRBJ1-2	NA	TGTGCCAGCAGCTTACTCGGGGACCCCTATGGCTACACCTTC	CASSLLGDPYGYTF
NA	14	TRBV7-2	TRBJ2-7	NA	TGTGCCAGCTCTCGGACCGGGACCTCCTACGAGCAGTACTTC	CASSRTGTSYEQYF
NA	15	TRBV7-2	TRBJ1-5	TRBD1	TGTGCCAGCAGCGTAGGGACAGGGGGGTTTCAGCCCCAGCATTTT	CASSVGTGGFQPQHF
few	11	TRBV2	TRBJ2-5	NA	TGTGCCAGCAGTGGAGTAGAGACCCAGTACTTC	CASSGVETQYF
NA	15	TRBV4-3	TRBJ2-1	TRBD1	TGCGCCAGCAGCCGCGACAGGGGAACCGCTAATGAGCAGTTCTTC	CASSRDRGTANEQFF
NA	18	TRBV4-3	TRBJ2-2	NA	TGCGCCAGCAGCCACCTCGCGGCGAGCACACCGAACACCGGGGAGCTGTTTTTT	CASSHLAASTPNTGELFF
NA	15	TRBV14	TRBJ2-5	NA	TGTGCCAGCAGCCCTATTCAGACAGCCCAAGAGACCCAGTACTTC	CASSPIQTAQETQYF
once	13	TRBV18	TRBJ2-5	NA	TGTGCCAGCTCACCACTAGCCAGGGAGACCCAGTACTTC	CASSPLARETQYF
NA	16	TRBV18	TRBJ2-2	NA	TGTGCCAGCTCACCGTCGGCACTAGTAAACACCGGGGAGCTGTTTTTT	CASSPSALVNTGELFF
NA	13	TRBV5-6	TRBJ2-7	TRBD1	TGTGCCAGCAGCCTAACAGGGGTCTACGAGCAGTACTTC	CASSLTGVYEQYF
NA	15	TRBV7-7	TRBJ2-5	TRBD2	TGTGCTAGCAGCATGTCAGGGCTAGCGGGAGAGACCCAGTACTTC	CASSMSGLAGETQYF
NA	16	TRBV11-1	TRBJ2-1	NA	TGTGCCAGCCGAGGACAACACGGATACTCCTACAATGAGCAGTTCTTC	CASRGQHGYSYNEQFF
NA	15	TRBV27	TRBJ1-1	NA	TGTGCCAGCAGTCTCAAGCCGGTCGGGTACACTGAAGCTTTCTTT	CASSLKPVGYTEAFF
NA	16	TRBV6-1	TRBJ1-5	NA	TGTGCCAGCAGGGAAACAGAACGGCGACGCAATCAGCCCCAGCATTTT	CASRETERRRNQPQHF
NA	17	TRBV9	TRBJ2-2	TRBD2	TGTGCCAGCAGCGTAGTACGCCTAGCGGGATCAACCGGGGAGCTGTTTTTT	CASSVVRLAGSTGELFF
NA	14	TRBV5-1	TRBJ2-2	NA	TGCGCCAGCAGCTTGGAGGTTAGAGCCGGGGAGCTGTTTTTT	CASSLEVRAGELFF
NA	16	TRBV15	TRBJ2-3	NA	TGTGCCACCAGCAGCTACAGTGGGACTCCCACAGATACGCAGTATTTT	CATSSYSGTPTDTQYF
NA	17	TRBV19	TRBJ1-5	TRBD1	TGTGCCATAACCTCGGGACAGGGATTTGATAGCAATCAGCCCCAGCATTTT	CAITSGQGFDSNQPQHF
NA	13	TRBV5-1	TRBJ1-3	NA	TGCGCCAGCAGCTTGACGGACAGAAACACCATATATTTT	CASSLTDRNTIYF
NA	14	TRBV5-1	TRBJ2-2	NA	TGCGCCAGCAGCTTGGACCCCTCGGCCGGGGAGCTGTTTTTT	CASSLDPSAGELFF
NA	15	TRBV18	TRBJ2-5	NA	TGTGCCAGCTCCCAGCTCGGGGTTCCGGTCGAGACCCAGTACTTC	CASSQLGVPVETQYF
NA	15	TRBV5-1	TRBJ2-5	TRBD2	TGCGCCAGCAGGGCGCTAGCGGGGCCACAAGAGACCCAGTACTTC	CASRALAGPQETQYF
NA	15	TRBV5-1	TRBJ2-7	TRBD2	TGCGCCAGCAGATCGGTAGCGGGCGAAACCTACGAGCAGTACTTC	CASRSVAGETYEQYF
few	13	TRBV11-3	TRBJ1-5	NA	TGTGCCAGCAGCGAGAGGGAGGCTCAGCCCCAGCATTTT	CASSEREAQPQHF
NA	15	TRBV28	TRBJ2-7	NA	TGTGCCAGCAGTTTACGAGGGGCTGGGGCCTACGAGCAGTACTTC	CASSLRGAGAYEQYF
once	16	TRBV14	TRBJ2-5	TRBD1	TGTGCCAGCAGCCCACTTTTTAGCAGGGGGCAAGAGACCCAGTACTTC	CASSPLFSRGQETQYF
NA	10	TRBV19	TRBJ2-5	NA	TGTGCCTCACCCCCAGCGACCCAGTACTTC	CASPPATQYF
NA	11	TRBV5-1	TRBJ2-7	NA	TGCGCCAGCAGAACTAATTACGAGCAGTACTTC	CASRTNYEQYF
NA	14	TRBV11-2	TRBJ1-1	NA	TGTGCCAGCAGCTCAGCCCGGGTAGATTTTGAAGCTTTCTTT	CASSSARVDFEAFF
NA	13	TRBV6-5	TRBJ2-1	NA	TGTGCCAGCAGGGACAGAGTGCACAATGAGCAGTTCTTC	CASRDRVHNEQFF
NA	11	TRBV28	TRBJ1-4	NA	TGTGCCAGCAGTTTGGGAGAAAAACTGTTTTTT	CASSLGEKLFF
NA	15	TRBV5-1	TRBJ2-7	TRBD1	TGCGCCAGCAGCTTCACAGGGGAGCGTAGCTACGAGCAGTACTTC	CASSFTGERSYEQYF
NA	16	TRBV5-1	TRBJ2-7	TRBD2	TGCGCCAGCAGCTTGGCGCAGCGGGGCAGCTTCTACGAGCAGTACTTC	CASSLAQRGSFYEQYF
few	15	TRBV13	TRBJ1-1	NA	TGTGCCAGCAGCGCCAGGAGAGGGACGAACACTGAAGCTTTCTTT	CASSARRGTNTEAFF
NA	15	TRBV4-3	TRBJ1-6	TRBD1	TGCGCCAGCAGCCTACAGGGGGCTGATAATTCACCCCTCCACTTT	CASSLQGADNSPLHF
once	13	TRBV28	TRBJ2-1	NA	TGTGCCACCCCGGGGAAGGGTAGCAATGAGCAGTTCTTC	CATPGKGSNEQFF
NA	16	TRBV29-1	TRBJ2-1	TRBD1	TGCAGCGTTGAACTGACAGGGGGCAAGTATTATAATGAGCAGTTCTTC	CSVELTGGKYYNEQFF
NA	15	TRBV4-3	TRBJ2-1	NA	TGCGCCAGCAGCCCGCAAAGGGGCCGGGCAAATGAGCAGTTCTTC	CASSPQRGRANEQFF
NA	13	TRBV11-2	TRBJ2-7	NA	TGTGCCAGCAGCTTAATTGGGTTCTACGAGCAGTACTTC	CASSLIGFYEQYF
few	13	TRBV7-2	TRBJ1-4	TRBD1	TGTGCCAGCAGCAGTGGACAGGATGAAAAACTGTTTTTT	CASSSGQDEKLFF
NA	14	TRBV7-9	TRBJ1-4	TRBD1	TGTGCCAGCAGCCTAGGGACAGGGATAGAAAAACTGTTTTTT	CASSLGTGIEKLFF
NA	15	TRBV5-1	TRBJ2-1	NA	TGCGCCAGCAGCTCCCAGGGCGGCTCCTACAATGAGCAGTTCTTC	CASSSQGGSYNEQFF
NA	16	TRBV5-5	TRBJ2-2	TRBD2	TGTGCCAGCAGCTTATTCGCTAGCGGGAGAACCGGGGAGCTGTTTTTT	CASSLFASGRTGELFF
NA	14	TRBV7-2	TRBJ2-5	NA	TGTGCCAGCAGCTCGACAGCGTACCAAGAGACCCAGTACTTC	CASSSTAYQETQYF